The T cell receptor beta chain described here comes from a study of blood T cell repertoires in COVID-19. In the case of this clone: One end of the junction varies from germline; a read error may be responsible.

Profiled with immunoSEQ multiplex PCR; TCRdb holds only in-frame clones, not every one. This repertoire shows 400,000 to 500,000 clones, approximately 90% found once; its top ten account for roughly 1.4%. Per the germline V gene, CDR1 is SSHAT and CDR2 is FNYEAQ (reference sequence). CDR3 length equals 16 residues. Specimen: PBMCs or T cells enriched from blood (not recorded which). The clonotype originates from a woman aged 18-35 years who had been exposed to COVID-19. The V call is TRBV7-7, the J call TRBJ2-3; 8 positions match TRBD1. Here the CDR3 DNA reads TGTGCTAGCAGCTTGGGGACAGGTTCTAGCACAGATACGCAGTATTTT. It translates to CASSLGTGSSTDTQYF.